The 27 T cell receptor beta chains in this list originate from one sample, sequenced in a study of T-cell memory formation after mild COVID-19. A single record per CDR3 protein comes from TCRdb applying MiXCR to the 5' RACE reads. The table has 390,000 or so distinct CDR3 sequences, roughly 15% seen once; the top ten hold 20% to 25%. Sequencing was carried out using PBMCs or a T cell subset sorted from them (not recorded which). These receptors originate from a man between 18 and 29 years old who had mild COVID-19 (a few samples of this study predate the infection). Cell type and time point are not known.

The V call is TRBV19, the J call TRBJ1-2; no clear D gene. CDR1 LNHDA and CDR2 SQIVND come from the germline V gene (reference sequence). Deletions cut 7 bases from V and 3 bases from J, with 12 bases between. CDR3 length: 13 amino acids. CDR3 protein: CASKASSYYGYTF. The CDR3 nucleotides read TGTGCCAGTAAGGCTTCCAGCTACTATGGCTACACCTTC.

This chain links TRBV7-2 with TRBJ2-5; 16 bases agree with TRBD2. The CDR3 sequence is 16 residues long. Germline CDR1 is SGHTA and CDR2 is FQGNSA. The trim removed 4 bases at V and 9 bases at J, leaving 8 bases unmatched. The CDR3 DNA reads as TGTGCCAGCAGCTCCTCGGGACTAGCGGGGGGGCGTGCCCAGTACTTC. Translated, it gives CASSSSGLAGGRAQYF.

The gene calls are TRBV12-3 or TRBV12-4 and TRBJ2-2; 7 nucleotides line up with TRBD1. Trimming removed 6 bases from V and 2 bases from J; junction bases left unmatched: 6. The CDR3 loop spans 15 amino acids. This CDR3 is CASRDRAGNTGELFF. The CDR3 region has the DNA TGTGCCAGCAGAGACAGGGCGGGTAACACCGGGGAGCTGTTTTTT.

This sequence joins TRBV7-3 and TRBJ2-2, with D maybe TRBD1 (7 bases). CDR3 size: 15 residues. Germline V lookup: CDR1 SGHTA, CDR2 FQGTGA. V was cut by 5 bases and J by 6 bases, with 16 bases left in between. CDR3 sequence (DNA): TGTGCCAGCAGCCTAAAGGCAGGGGGGCCCGGGGAGCTGTTTTTT. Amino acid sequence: CASSLKAGGPGELFF. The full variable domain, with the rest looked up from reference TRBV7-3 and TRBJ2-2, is GAGVSQTPSNKVTEKGKYVELRCDPISGHTALYWYRQSLGQGPEFLIYFQGTGAADDSGLPNDRFFAVRPEGSVSTLKIQRTERGDSAVYLCASSLKAGGPGELFFGEGSRLTVL.

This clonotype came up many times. CDR3 bases: TGTGCCAGCAGCGTGGGAGGGAGCTCCTACGAGCAGTACTTC. Amino acid sequence: CASSVGGSSYEQYF. The chain has TRBV9 and TRBJ2-7; 7 nucleotides agree with TRBD2. The germline V gene encodes CDR1 SGDLS and CDR2 YYNGEE. The length of the CDR3 is 14 residues. After removal of 2 bases from V and 0 bases from J, the junction contained 2 bases not matched to a gene. The variable domain in full, completed from reference TRBV9 and TRBJ2-7, reads DSGVTQTPKHLITATGQRVTLRCSPRSGDLSVYWYQQSLDQGLQFLIQYYNGEERAKGNILERFSAQQFPDLHSELNLSSLELGDSALYFCASSVGGSSYEQYFGPGTRLTVT.

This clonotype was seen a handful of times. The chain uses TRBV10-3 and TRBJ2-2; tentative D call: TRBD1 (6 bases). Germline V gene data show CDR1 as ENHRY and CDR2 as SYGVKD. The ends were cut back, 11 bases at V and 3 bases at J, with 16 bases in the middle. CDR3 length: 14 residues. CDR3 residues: CAPLGQYYTGELFF. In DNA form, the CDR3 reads TGTGCCCCCCTAGGACAGTACTACACCGGGGAGCTGTTTTTT.

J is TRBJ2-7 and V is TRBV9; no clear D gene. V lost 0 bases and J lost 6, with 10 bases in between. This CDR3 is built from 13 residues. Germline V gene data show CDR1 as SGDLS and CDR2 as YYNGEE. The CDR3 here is CASSVDVAFEQYF. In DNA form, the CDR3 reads TGTGCCAGCAGCGTAGATGTGGCGTTCGAGCAGTACTTC.

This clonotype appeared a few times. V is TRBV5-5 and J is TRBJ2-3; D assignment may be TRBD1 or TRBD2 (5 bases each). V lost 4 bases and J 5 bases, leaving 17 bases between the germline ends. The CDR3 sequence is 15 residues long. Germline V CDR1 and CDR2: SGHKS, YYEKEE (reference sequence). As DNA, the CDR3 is TGTGCCAGCAGCCATGGACGGGGACGAGGAGATACGCAGTATTTT. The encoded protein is CASSHGRGRGDTQYF.

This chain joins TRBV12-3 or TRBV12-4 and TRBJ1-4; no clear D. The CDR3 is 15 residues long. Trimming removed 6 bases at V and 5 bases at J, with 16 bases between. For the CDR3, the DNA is TGTGCCAGCAGACCCCCCGAGGGTTTCAATGAAAAACTGTTTTTT. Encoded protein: CASRPPEGFNEKLFF.

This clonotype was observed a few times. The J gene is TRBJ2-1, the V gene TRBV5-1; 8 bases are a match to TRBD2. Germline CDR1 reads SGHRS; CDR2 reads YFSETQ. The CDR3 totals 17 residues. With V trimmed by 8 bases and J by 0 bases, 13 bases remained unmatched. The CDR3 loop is CASRALAGGFSYNEQFF. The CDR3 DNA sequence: TGCGCCAGTAGGGCACTTGCGGGGGGCTTCTCCTACAATGAGCAGTTCTTC.

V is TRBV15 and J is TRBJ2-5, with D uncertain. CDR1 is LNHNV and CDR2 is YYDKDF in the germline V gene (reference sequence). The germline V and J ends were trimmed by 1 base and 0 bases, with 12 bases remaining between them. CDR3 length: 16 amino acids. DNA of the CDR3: TGTGCCACCAGCAGAGTTGACTCCCTGTACCAAGAGACCCAGTACTTC. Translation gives CATSRVDSLYQETQYF.

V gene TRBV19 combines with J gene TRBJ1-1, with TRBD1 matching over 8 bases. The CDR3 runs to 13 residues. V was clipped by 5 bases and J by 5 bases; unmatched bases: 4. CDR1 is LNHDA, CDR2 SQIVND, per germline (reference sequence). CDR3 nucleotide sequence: TGTGCCAGTAGTGTGGACAGGGATACTGAAGCTTTCTTT. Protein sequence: CASSVDRDTEAFF. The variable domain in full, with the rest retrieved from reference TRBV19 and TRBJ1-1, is DGGITQSPKYLFRKEGQNVTLSCEQNLNHDAMYWYRQDPGQGLRLIYYSQIVNDFQKGDIAEGYSVSREKKESFPLTVTSAQKNPTAFYLCASSVDRDTEAFFGQGTRLTVV.

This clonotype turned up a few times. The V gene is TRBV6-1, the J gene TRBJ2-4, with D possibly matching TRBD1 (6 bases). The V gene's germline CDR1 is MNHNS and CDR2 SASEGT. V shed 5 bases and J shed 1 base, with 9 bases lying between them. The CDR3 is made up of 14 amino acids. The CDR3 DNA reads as TGTGCCAGCAGTAAACAGGGCGCCAAAAACATTCAGTACTTC. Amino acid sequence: CASSKQGAKNIQYF.

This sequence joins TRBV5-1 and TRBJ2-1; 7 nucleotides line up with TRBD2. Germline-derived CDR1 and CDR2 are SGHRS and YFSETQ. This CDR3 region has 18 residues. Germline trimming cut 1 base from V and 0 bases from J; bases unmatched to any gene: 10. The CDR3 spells CASSLFPGTGGSYNEQFF. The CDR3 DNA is TGCGCCAGCAGCTTGTTCCCCGGGACGGGGGGCTCCTACAATGAGCAGTTCTTC.

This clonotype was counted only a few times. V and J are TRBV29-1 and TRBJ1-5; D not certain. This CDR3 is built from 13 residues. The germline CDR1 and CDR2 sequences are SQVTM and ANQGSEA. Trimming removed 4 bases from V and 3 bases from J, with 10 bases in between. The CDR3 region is CSVVMDPNQPQHF. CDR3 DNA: TGCAGCGTTGTAATGGACCCCAATCAGCCCCAGCATTTT.

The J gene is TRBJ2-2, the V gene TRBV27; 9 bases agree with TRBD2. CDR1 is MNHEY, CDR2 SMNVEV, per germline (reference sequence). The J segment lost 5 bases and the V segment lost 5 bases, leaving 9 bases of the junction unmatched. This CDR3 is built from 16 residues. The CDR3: CASSLVLAGSTGELFF. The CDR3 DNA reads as TGTGCCAGCAGTCTTGTTCTAGCGGGGTCAACCGGGGAGCTGTTTTTT.

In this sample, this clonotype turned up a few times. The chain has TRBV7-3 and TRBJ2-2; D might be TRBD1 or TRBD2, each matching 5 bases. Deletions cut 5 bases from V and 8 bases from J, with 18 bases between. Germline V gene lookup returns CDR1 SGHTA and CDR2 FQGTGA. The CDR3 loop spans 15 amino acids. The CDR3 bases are TGTGCCAGCAGCCCCCAGTCCGGGACGACTGGGGAGCTGTTTTTT. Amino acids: CASSPQSGTTGELFF.

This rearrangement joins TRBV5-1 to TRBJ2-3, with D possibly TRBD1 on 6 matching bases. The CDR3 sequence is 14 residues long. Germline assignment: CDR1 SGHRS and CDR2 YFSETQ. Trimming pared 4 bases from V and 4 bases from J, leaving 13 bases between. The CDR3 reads CASSRTGSPDTQYF. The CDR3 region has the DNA TGCGCCAGCAGCAGAACAGGGTCCCCAGATACGCAGTATTTT. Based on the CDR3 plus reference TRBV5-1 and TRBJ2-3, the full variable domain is KAGVTQTPRYLIKTRGQQVTLSCSPISGHRSVSWYQQTPGQGLQFLFEYFSETQRNKGNFPGRFSGRQFSNSRSEMNVSTLELGDSALYLCASSRTGSPDTQYFGPGTRLTVL.

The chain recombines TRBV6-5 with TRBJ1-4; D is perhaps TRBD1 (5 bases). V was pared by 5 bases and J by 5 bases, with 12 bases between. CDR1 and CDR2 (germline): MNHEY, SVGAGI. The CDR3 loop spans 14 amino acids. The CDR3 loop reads CASSRDGKNEKLFF. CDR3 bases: TGTGCCAGCAGTCGGGACGGGAAAAATGAAAAACTGTTTTTT.

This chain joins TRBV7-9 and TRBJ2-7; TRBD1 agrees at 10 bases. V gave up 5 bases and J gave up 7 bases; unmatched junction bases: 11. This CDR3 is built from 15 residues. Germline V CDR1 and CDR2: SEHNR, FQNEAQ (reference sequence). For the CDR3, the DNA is TGTGCCAGCAGCAGGGACAGGGGAGCTTACGTGGAGCAGTACGTC. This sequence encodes CASSRDRGAYVEQYV.

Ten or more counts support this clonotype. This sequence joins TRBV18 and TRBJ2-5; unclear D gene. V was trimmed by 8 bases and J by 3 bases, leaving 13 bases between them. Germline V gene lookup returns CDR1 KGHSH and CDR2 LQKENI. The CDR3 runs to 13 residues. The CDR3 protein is CASSPGSKETQYF. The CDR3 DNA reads TGTGCCAGCAGCCCCGGGTCCAAAGAGACCCAGTACTTC.

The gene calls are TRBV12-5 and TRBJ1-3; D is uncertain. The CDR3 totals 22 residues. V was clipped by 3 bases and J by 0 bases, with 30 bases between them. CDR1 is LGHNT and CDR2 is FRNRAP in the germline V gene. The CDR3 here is CASGFFVKQTPSGYSSGNTIYF. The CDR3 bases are TGTGCTAGTGGTTTCTTCGTCAAACAAACCCCGTCCGGCTACAGCTCTGGAAACACCATATATTTT.

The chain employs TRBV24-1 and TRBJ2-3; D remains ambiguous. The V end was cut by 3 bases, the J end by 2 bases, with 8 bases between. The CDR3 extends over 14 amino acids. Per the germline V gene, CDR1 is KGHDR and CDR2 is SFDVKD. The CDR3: CATSDPPPTDTQYF. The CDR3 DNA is TGTGCCACCAGTGATCCCCCCCCCACAGATACGCAGTATTTT.

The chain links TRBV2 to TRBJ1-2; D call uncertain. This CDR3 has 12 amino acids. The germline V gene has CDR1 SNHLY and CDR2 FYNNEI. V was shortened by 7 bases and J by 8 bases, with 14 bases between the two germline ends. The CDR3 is CASTTDLGGYTF. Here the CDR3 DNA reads TGTGCCAGCACTACAGACCTGGGGGGCTACACCTTC.

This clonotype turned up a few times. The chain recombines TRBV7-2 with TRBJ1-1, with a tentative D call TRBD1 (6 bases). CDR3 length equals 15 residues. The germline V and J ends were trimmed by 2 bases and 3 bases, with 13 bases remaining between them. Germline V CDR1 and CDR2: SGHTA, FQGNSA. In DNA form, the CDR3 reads TGTGCCAGCAGCTTATCGGGGACAACCGACACTGAAGCTTTCTTT. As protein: CASSLSGTTDTEAFF.

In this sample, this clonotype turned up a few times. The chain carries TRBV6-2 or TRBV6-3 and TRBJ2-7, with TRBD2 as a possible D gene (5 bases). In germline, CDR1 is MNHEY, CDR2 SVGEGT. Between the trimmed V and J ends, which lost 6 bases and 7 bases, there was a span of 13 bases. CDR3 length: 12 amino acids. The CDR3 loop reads CASRSGYLEQYV. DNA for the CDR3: TGTGCCAGCAGGTCGGGGTACTTGGAGCAGTACGTC.

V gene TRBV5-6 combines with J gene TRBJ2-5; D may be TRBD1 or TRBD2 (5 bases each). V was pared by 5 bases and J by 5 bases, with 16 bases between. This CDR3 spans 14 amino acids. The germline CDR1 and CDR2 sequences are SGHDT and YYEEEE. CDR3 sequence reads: CASRGTAPWETQYF. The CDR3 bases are TGTGCCAGCAGGGGGACGGCGCCGTGGGAGACCCAGTACTTC.